This T cell receptor (beta chain) was sequenced during a study of blood T cell repertoires in COVID-19. Data came from immunoSEQ multiplex PCR; TCRdb stores just in-frame clones and leaves some out. The sample contains approximately 97,000 clones, 70% to 90% of which appear only once. The source material was peripheral blood. The TCR was taken from a man in his fifties or sixties with active COVID-19.

The CDR3 sequence is CASSPREGGYEQYF. The CDR3 DNA is TGTGCCAGCTCACCACGAGAGGGAGGCTACGAGCAGTACTTC. The genes are TRBV18 and TRBJ2-7, with TRBD2 as a possible D gene (6 bases). In germline, CDR1 is KGHSH, CDR2 LQKENI. V was pared by 1 base and J by 3 bases, with 10 bases between. The CDR3 runs to 14 residues. Variable domain in full (rest from reference TRBV18 and TRBJ2-7): NAGVMQNPRHLVRRRGQEARLRCSPMKGHSHVYWYRQLPEEGLKFMVYLQKENIIDESGMPKERFSAEFPKEGPSILRIQQVVRGDSAAYFCASSPREGGYEQYFGPGTRLTVT.